This TCR beta chain comes out of a study of shared clonotypes between healthy human individuals (dated by TCRdb to about 2020). About the investigation overall: Three men and a couple of women, aged 18 to 49 years, made up the cohort. The study deeply sequenced blood TCR repertoires of about 5 healthy adults to estimate repertoire size and the extent of clonotype sharing between individuals. To increase sequencing depth and limit assay-specific biases, different laboratories used diverse techniques to prepare libraries and sequence TCR repertoires. Between about 0.8 and 9 billion PBMCs per donor were obtained by leukapheresis. Per donor, three plates each were used for CD4 naive and CD4 memory, two for CD8 naive, and one for CD8 memory. Study-level results and caveats: Sampling was restricted to blood, and TCR repertoires in tissue are likely to differ from TCR repertoires in blood. About 5% of naive CD4, 3.5% of naive CD8, around 2.3% of memory CD4, and approximately 0.4% of memory CD8 clonotypes were shared across a few donors. Based on pairwise subsampling, the degree of clonotype sharing among donors was expected to be affected by sequencing depth. Clonotypes shared by all four sorted-subset donors showed higher generation probabilities than non-shared clonotypes. Because the study included a small number of donors, the genetic and exposure-history diversity represented was limited. Larger estimated clonotype richness was generally found for naive subsets than for memory subsets. Incomplete sequencing was indicated by rarefaction of sorted-subset datasets, despite the large sequencing depth.

V is pruned by 1 base and J by 9 bases, leaving 4 bases of the junction without a gene match. The cysteine opens and the phenylalanine closes a CDR3 of 13 amino acids. The retained sequence is limited to the CDR3, 39 bases, with the frame set at the first base. CDR1 is given as LNHNV and CDR2 as YYDKDF, both from the germline V gene (reference sequence). About this clone: Its antigen is still unknown. Nothing much larger sits one base from this clone, and base qualities are not available.

The donors were healthy, HIV-negative adults who had no recently reported acute infections or vaccinations. All donors were Caucasian adults living in Nashville, Tennessee, USA. CD4+ T cells were enriched by magnetic negative selection; naive cells were then positively selected on CD45RA, and the negative fraction formed the memory subset. Blood was obtained by leukapheresis, after which PBMCs were separated by Ficoll-Histopaque density gradient centrifugation and cryopreserved in liquid nitrogen vapor phase. Analytical flow cytometry was used to check the purity and quantity of each magnetically sorted T cell population. From each sorted fraction, genomic DNA was isolated and quantified by UV absorbance on a Nanodrop 2000c. TCR CDR3 regions were amplified from genomic DNA by multiplex PCR using the deep immunoSEQ assay. Genomic DNA extracted from each cell subset was distributed evenly over all wells of several immunoSEQ 96-well plates, and each plate served as one replicate. For sorted subsets, each replicate PCR was loaded with about 0.2 ug genomic DNA, equivalent to 30,000 to 35,000 T cell genomes. Purified libraries were measured with a Qubit 3.0 fluorometer, size-checked on a Bioanalyzer 2100, and measured again with the KAPA Library Quantification kit. Every immunoSEQ 96-well plate was sequenced on a separate single-read 150-cycle Illumina NextSeq 550 flow cell. The published analysis was carried out like this. Because the immunoSEQ output included only junctional sequences and no quality scores, the filtering could not be the same as the filtering used for full-length reads. To assign V/J genes and CDR3, sequences were annotated against IMGT germline references using PyIR, a Python wrapper for IgBLAST v1.9. Any read was removed if the V/J assignment was weak (E-value above 1e-6), the CDR3 was missing, or the read contained stop codons, out-of-frame junctions, or ambiguous translated residues. A V3J clonotype was defined by an identical inferred V gene, J gene, and CDR3 amino acid sequence. To compute the percentage overlap between repertoires, the number of shared unique clonotypes was divided by the size of the smaller repertoire. Three approaches were used to assess repertoire richness: RTK rarefaction, the Chao1 estimator, and Recon v2.1 estimates of unobserved clonotypes. Generation probabilities were computed with OLGA for all TCRbeta clonotypes obtained by the gDNA method from several donors. TCRdb provides this immuneACCESS table in a form limited to in-frame rearrangements. Some clones are lacking; in checked studies, under half of them reflect an unresolved V gene, and why the rest are absent is not known. For V, J and clone size, that table is used; D and trimming come from the DNA. Here the sample has some 660,000 clones; about 80% occur a single time. Around 2% of the sample is held by the ten biggest clonotypes.

The chain couples TRBV15 to TRBJ2-7; 9 bases in the junction line up with TRBD1. Sequencing was performed on memory CD4+ T cells sorted from blood. In the paper's terms, the cell subset or site label means: CD45RA-negative fraction. This receptor was taken from a woman under 40 in good health. The CDR3 protein is CATSRGDRVRQYF. The sequence in DNA is TGTGCCACCAGCAGAGGGGACAGGGTAAGGCAGTACTTC. The full variable domain, with segments outside the CDR3 supplied by the reference TRBV15 and TRBJ2-7 proteins, appears as DAMVIQNPRYQVTQFGKPVTLSCSQTLNHNVMYWYQQKSSQAPKLLFHYYDKDFNNEADTPDNFQSRRPNTSFCFLDIRSPGLGDTAMYLCATSRGDRVRQYFGPGTRLTVT.